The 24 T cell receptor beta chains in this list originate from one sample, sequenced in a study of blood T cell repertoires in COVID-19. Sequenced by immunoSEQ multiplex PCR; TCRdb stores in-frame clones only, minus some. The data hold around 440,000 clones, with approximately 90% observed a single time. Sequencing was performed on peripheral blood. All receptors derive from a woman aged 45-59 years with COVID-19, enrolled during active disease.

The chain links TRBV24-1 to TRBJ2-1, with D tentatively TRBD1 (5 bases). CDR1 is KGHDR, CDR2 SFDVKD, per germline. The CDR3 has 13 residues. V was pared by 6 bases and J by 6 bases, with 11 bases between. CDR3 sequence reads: CATSFAGFNEQFF. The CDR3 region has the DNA TGTGCCACCAGTTTTGCAGGGTTCAATGAGCAGTTCTTC.

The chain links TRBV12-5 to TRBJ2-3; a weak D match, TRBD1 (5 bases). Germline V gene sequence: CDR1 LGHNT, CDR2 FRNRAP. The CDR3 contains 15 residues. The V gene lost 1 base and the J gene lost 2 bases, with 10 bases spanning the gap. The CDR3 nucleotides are TGTGCTAGTGGTTTGGGAACAGGAGTCACAGATACGCAGTATTTT. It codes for CASGLGTGVTDTQYF.

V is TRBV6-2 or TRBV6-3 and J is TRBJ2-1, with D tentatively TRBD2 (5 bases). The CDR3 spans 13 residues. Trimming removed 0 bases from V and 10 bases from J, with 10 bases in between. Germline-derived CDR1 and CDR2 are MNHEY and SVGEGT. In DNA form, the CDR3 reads TGTGCCAGCAGTTACTCGAGGGTACAGGAGCAGTTCTTC. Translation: CASSYSRVQEQFF.

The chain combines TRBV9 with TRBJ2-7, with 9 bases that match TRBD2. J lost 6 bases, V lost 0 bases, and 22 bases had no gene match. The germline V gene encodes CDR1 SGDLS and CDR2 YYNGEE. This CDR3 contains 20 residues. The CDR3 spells CASSVEGAVAGAPGEVEQYF. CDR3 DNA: TGTGCCAGCAGCGTAGAGGGGGCGGTAGCGGGGGCCCCCGGGGAAGTCGAGCAGTACTTC.

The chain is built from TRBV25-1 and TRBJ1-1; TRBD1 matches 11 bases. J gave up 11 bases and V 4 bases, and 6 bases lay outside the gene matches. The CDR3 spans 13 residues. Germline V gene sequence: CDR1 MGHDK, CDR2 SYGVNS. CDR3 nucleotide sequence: TGTGCCAGCAGTGCCGGGACAGGGGGTATGGCTTTCTTT. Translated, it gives CASSAGTGGMAFF.

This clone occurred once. CDR3 DNA: TGTGCCAGCAGTTTGATGGCAGGGGGCGCAACTAATGAAAAACTGTTTTTT. It specifies CASSLMAGGATNEKLFF. V gene TRBV27 combines with J gene TRBJ1-4; 8 nucleotides line up with TRBD1. Trimming cost V 3 bases and J 0 bases; bases outside gene matches: 6. CDR1 and CDR2 (germline): MNHEY, SMNVEV (reference sequence). The CDR3 has 17 amino acids. Full variable domain (rest looked up from reference TRBV27 and TRBJ1-4): EAQVTQNPRYLITVTGKKLTVTCSQNMNHEYMSWYRQDPGLGLRQIYYSMNVEVTDKGDVPEGYKVSRKEKRNFPLILESPSPNQTSLYFCASSLMAGGATNEKLFFGSGTQLSVL.

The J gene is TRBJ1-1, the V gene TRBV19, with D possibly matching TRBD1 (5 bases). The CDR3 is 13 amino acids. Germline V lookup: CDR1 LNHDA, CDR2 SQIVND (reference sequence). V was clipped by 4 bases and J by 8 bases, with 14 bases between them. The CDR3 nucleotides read TGTGCCAGTAGTAAGGAGGGGATAATAGAAGCTTTCTTT. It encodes CASSKEGIIEAFF.

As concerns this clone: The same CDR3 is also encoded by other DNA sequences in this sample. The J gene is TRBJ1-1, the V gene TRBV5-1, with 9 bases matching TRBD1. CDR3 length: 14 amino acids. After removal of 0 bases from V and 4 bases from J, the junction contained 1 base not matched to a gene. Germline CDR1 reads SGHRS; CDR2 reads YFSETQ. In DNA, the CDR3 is TGCGCCAGCAGCTTGGAGACAGGGGGCACTGAAGCTTTCTTT. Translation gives CASSLETGGTEAFF.

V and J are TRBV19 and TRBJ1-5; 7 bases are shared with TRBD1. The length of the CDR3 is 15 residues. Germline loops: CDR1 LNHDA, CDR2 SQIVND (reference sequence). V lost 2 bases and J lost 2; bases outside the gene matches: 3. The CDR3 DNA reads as TGTGCCAGTAGTATATTCGGGACAGGCAATCAGCCCCAGCATTTT. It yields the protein CASSIFGTGNQPQHF.

CDR3 protein: CASSSLRDTHSPLHF. Written as DNA, the CDR3 is TGTGCCAGCAGTTCCTTGAGGGACACCCATTCACCCCTCCACTTT. J is TRBJ1-6 and V is TRBV6-6, with D possibly TRBD1 on 6 matching bases. Trimming removed 4 bases at V and 8 bases at J, with 15 bases between. CDR3 length: 15 residues. CDR1 and CDR2 (germline): MNHNY, SVGAGI (reference sequence).

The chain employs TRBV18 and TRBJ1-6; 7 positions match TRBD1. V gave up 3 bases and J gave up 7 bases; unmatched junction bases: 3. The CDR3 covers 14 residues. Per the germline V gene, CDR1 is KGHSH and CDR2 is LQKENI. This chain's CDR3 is CASSPTGENSPLHF. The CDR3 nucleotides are TGTGCCAGCTCACCCACAGGGGAAAATTCACCCCTCCACTTT.

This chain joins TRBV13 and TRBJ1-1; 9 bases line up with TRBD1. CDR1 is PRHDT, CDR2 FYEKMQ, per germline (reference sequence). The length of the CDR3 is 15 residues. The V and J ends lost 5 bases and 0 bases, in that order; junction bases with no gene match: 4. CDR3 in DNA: TGTGCCAGCAGCCCCTGGACAGGGGTGAACACTGAAGCTTTCTTT. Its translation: CASSPWTGVNTEAFF.

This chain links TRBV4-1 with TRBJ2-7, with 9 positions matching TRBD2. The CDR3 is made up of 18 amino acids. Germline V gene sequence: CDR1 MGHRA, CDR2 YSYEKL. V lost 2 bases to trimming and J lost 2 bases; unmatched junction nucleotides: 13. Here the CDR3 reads CASSQIPLAGLPPYEQYF. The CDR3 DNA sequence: TGCGCCAGCAGCCAAATCCCCCTAGCGGGGTTACCCCCCTACGAGCAGTACTTC.

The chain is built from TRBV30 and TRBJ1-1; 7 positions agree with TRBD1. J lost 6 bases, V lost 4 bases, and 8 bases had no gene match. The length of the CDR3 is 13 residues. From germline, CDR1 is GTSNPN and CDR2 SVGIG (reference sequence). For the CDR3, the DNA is TGTGCCTGGATAAGGGGTCAGGGGGCTGAAGCTTTCTTT. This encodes CAWIRGQGAEAFF.

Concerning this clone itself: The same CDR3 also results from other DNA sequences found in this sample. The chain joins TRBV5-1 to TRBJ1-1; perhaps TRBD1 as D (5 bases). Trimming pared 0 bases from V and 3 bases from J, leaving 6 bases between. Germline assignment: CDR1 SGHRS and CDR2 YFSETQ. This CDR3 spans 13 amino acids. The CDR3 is CASSLGGDTEAFF. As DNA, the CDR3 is TGCGCCAGCAGCTTGGGGGGCGACACTGAAGCTTTCTTT.

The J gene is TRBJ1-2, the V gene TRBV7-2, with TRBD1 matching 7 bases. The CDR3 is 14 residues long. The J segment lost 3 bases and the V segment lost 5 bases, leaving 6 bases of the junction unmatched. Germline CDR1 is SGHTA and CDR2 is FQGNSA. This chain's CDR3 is CASSLGTGDYGYTF. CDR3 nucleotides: TGTGCCAGCAGCCTGGGAACAGGGGACTATGGCTACACCTTC. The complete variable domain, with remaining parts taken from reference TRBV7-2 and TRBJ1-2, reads GAGVSQSPSNKVTEKGKDVELRCDPISGHTALYWYRQSLGQGLEFLIYFQGNSAPDKSGLPSDRFSAERTGGSVSTLTIQRTQQEDSAVYLCASSLGTGDYGYTFGSGTRLTVV.

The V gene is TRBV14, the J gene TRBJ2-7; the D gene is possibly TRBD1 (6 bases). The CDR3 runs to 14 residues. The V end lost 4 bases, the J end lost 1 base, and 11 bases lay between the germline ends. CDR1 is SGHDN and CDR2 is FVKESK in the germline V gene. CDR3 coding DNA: TGTGCCAGCAGCCGCGACAGGCCTTCCTACGAGCAGTACTTC. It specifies CASSRDRPSYEQYF.

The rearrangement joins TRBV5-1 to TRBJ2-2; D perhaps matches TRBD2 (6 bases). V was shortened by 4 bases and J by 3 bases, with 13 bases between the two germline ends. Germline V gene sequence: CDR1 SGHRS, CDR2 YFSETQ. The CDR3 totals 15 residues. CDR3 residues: CASSRAGRDTGELFF. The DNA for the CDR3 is TGCGCCAGCAGCCGGGCGGGAAGGGACACCGGGGAGCTGTTTTTT.

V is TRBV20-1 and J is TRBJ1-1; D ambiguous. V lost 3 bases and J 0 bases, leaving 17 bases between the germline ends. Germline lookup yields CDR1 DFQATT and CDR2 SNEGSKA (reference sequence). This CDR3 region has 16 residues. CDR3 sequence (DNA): TGCAGTGCTAGTAAGGAGGTGAGGCTTATGAACACTGAAGCTTTCTTT. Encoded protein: CSASKEVRLMNTEAFF.

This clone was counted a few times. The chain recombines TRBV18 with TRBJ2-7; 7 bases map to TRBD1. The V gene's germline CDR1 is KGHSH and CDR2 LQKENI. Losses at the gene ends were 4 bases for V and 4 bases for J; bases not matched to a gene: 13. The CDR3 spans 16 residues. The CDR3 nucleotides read TGTGCCAGCTCACTCAGGGGGAGCCCGGAAACTTACGAGCAGTACTTC. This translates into CASSLRGSPETYEQYF. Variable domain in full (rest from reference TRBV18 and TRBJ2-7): NAGVMQNPRHLVRRRGQEARLRCSPMKGHSHVYWYRQLPEEGLKFMVYLQKENIIDESGMPKERFSAEFPKEGPSILRIQQVVRGDSAAYFCASSLRGSPETYEQYFGPGTRLTVT.

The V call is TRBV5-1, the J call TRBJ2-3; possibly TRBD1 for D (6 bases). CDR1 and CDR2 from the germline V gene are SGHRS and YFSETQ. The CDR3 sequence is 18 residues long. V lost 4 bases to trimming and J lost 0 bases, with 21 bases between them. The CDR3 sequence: CASSLLPTTGISTDTQYF. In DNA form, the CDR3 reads TGCGCCAGCAGCCTACTCCCGACCACAGGGATTAGCACAGATACGCAGTATTTT.

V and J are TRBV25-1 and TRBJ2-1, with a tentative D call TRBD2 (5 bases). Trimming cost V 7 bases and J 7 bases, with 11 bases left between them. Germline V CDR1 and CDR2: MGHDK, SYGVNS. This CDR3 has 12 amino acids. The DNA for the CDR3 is TGTGCCAGCACCGGGGTGGGGAATGAGCAGTTCTTC. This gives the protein CASTGVGNEQFF.

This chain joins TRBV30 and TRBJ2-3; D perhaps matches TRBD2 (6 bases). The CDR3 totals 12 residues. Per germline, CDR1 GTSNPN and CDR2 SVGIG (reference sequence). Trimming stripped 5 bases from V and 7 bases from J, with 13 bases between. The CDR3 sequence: CAWCLGRNTQYF. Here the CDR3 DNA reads TGTGCCTGGTGCCTTGGGAGGAATACGCAGTATTTT.

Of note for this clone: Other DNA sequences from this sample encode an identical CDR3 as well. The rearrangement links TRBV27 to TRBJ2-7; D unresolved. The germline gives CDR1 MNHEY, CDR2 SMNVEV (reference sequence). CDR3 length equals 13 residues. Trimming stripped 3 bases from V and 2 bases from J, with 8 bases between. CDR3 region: CASSLGRAYEQYF. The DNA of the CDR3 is TGTGCCAGCAGTTTGGGCAGAGCCTACGAGCAGTACTTC.